The present TCR beta chain was sequenced within a study of cytomegalovirus exposure and HLA in healthy donors. Study-wide findings and caveats: Usually a TCR sequence was rare, but some public TCRs were found in many donors.

The V gene's germline CDR1 is LNHDA and CDR2 SQIVND (reference sequence). The ends lost 5 bases at V and 1 base at J; junction bases unmatched: 4. There are 15 residues in the CDR3. As to this clone: Its antigen is unknown.

Produced via immunoSEQ multiplex PCR; TCRdb's table is partial and in-frame only. Here the sample spans 250,000 to 400,000 clones, roughly 88% being singletons. This TCR was recovered from a man aged 25 to 40 in good health and CMV-seronegative. The rearrangement links TRBV19 to TRBJ1-5; TRBD1 aligns across 8 bases. The material sequenced was PBMCs. The CDR3 DNA is TGTGCCAGTAGTCCCTGGACAGGGAGCAATCAGCCCCAGCATTTT. Translated, it gives CASSPWTGSNQPQHF.